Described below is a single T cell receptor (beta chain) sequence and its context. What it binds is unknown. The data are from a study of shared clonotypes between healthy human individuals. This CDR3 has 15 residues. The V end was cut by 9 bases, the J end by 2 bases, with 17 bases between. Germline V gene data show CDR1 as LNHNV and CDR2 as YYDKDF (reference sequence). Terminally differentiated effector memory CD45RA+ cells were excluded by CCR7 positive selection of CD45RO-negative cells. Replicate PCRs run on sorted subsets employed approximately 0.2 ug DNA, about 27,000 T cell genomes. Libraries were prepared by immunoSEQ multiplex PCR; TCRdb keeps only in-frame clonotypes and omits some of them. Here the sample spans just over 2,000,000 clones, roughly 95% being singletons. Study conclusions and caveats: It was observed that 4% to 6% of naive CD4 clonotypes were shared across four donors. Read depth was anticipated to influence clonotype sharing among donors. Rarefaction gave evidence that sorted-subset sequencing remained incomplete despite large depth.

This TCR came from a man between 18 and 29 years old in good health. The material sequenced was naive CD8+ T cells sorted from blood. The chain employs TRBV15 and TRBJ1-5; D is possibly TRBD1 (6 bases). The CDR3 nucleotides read TGTGCCACTGGGACACCTGTCTCGGGCAATCAGCCCCAGCATTTT. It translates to CATGTPVSGNQPQHF.